This T cell receptor beta chain was sequenced during a study of shared clonotypes between healthy human individuals (dated by TCRdb to between 2020 and 2021). About the full investigation: A few men and two women, aged 18 to 49 years, made up the cohort. For each donor, three plates each were used for CD4 naive and CD4 memory, two plates were used for CD8 naive, and one plate was used for CD8 memory. Blood TCR repertoires of several healthy adults were deeply sequenced to estimate repertoire size and the extent of clonotype sharing between individuals. To increase sequencing depth and limit assay-specific biases, different laboratories used diverse techniques to prepare libraries and sequence TCR repertoires. Leukapheresis yielded between about 0.94 and 8.9 billion PBMCs per donor.

A word on this clone: What this receptor recognizes is not known. No base quality information exists; no much larger clone differs at one position.

TCR CDR3 regions were amplified from genomic DNA by multiplex PCR using the deep immunoSEQ assay. Extracted genomic DNA from each cell subset was distributed evenly across all wells of several immunoSEQ 96-well plates, and each plate was treated as a replicate. For sorted subsets, approximately 200 ng of genomic DNA, equivalent to 25,000 to 35,000 T cell genomes, went into each replicate PCR. The purified libraries were quantified using a Qubit 3.0 fluorometer, sized with a Bioanalyzer 2100, and then quantified again using the KAPA Library Quantification kit. Each immunoSEQ 96-well plate was sequenced on its own single-read 150-cycle Illumina NextSeq 550 flow cell. The authors' pipeline ran thus. Because the immunoSEQ output included only junctional sequences and no quality scores, the filtering could not be the same as the filtering used for full-length reads. To assign V/J genes and CDR3, sequences were annotated against IMGT germline references using PyIR, a Python wrapper for IgBLAST v1.9. Reads were filtered out if the reads had weak V/J assignments (E-value above 1e-6), no CDR3, stop codons, out-of-frame junctions, or ambiguous translated residues. V3J clonotypes were defined as sequences sharing an identical inferred V gene, J gene, and CDR3 amino acid sequence. The percentage overlap between two repertoires was calculated by dividing the number of shared unique clonotypes by the size of the smaller repertoire. RTK rarefaction, the Chao1 estimator, and Recon v2.1 estimates of unobserved clonotypes were used to assess repertoire richness. Generation probabilities were computed with OLGA for all TCRbeta clonotypes obtained by the gDNA method from a handful of donors. The clones in this table, taken by TCRdb from immuneACCESS, are in-frame only. Not every clone is retained; where verified, under half of the shortfall comes from an unresolved V gene, and the cause of the rest is unknown. V, J and clone size were drawn from that table, and D and trimming were deduced from the DNA. This sample comprises around 720,000 clones, around 73% of them detected only once. Around 1.8% of the sample rests with the top ten.

Donors were healthy HIV-negative adults with no recently reported acute infections or vaccinations. Every donor was a Caucasian adult residing in Nashville, Tennessee, USA. Magnetic negative selection was used to enrich CD4+ T cells, after which naive cells were positively selected on CD45RA and the negative fraction became the memory subset. After blood collection by leukapheresis, PBMCs were isolated using Ficoll-Histopaque density gradient centrifugation and then cryopreserved in the vapor phase of liquid nitrogen. Analytical flow cytometry was used to check the purity and quantity of every magnetically sorted T cell population. Each sorted fraction had its genomic DNA isolated and then quantified by UV absorbance on a Nanodrop 2000c. V is shortened by 3 bases, J by 4 bases, and the region joining them spans 11 bases. Looking up the germline V gene yields CDR1 SGDLS and CDR2 YYNGEE. The CDR3 holds 13 amino acids from the cysteine to the phenylalanine. Only CDR3 DNA is held: 39 bases, read in frame from base 1.

Study-wide conclusions, independent of this receptor: When a few donors were compared, the shared fraction of clonotypes was approximately 5% for naive CD4, about 4% for naive CD8, 2% to 2.5% for memory CD4, and 0.35% to 0.4% for memory CD8. Incomplete sequencing was indicated by rarefaction of sorted-subset datasets, despite the large sequencing depth. Naive subsets generally had larger estimated clonotype richness than memory subsets did. Sampling was restricted to blood, and TCR repertoires in tissues likely differ from the TCR repertoires found in blood. Compared with non-shared clonotypes, the clonotypes found in all four sorted-subset donors had higher generation probabilities. Because the study included a small number of donors, the genetic and exposure-history diversity represented was limited. Pairwise subsampling indicated that sequencing depth was expected to affect the degree of clonotype sharing among donors.

Recombination linked TRBV9 to TRBJ2-7; the D gene is possibly TRBD1 or TRBD2, each agreeing over 5 bases. The clonotype comes from a woman in her twenties or thirties in good health. Sequenced sample: memory CD4+ T cells sorted from blood. Interpreted using the paper, the cell subset or site label stands for: CD45RA-negative fraction. The nucleotide sequence is TGTGCCAGCAGCGCTGAGGGGCTGTACGAGCAGTACTTC. Its translation is CASSAEGLYEQYF.